This T cell receptor (beta chain) was sequenced for a study of blood T cell repertoires in COVID-19. As concerns this clone: Other DNA sequences in this specimen translate into the identical CDR3.

Clones were sequenced by immunoSEQ multiplex PCR, and TCRdb holds only the in-frame ones, with some missing. This sample has over 300,000 clones; 70% to 90% occur once, and the top ten carry more than 9%. The V gene's germline CDR1 is LGHDT and CDR2 YNNKEL (reference sequence). The CDR3 length is 13 residues. V lost 6 bases to trimming and J lost 5 bases; unmatched junction nucleotides: 3. Material for sequencing was PBMCs or T cells enriched from blood (not recorded which). This sequence joins TRBV3-1 (or the pseudogene TRBV3-2) and TRBJ2-2; 7 bases match TRBD1. This TCR derives from a young woman who had recovered from COVID-19. The CDR3 DNA sequence: TGTGCCAGCAGTCGACAGGGTACCGGGGAGCTGTTTTTT. Amino acid sequence: CASSRQGTGELFF.